This TCR beta chain was identified during a study of breast tumors, draining lymph nodes, adjacent tissues. General study results and limits: Data fit most tumor T cells coming from lymph node, expanding in tumor. Tumor repertoires ranked between lymph nodes and nontumor tissue in diversity, with V and J gene preferences. Data only fit, rather than demonstrated, lymph node origin of most tumor T cells.

The trim removed 0 bases at V and 4 bases at J, leaving 8 bases unmatched. Germline-derived CDR1 and CDR2 are SEHNR and FQNEAQ (reference sequence). The CDR3 is 18 residues long. Samples came from axillary lymph nodes draining the breast cancer. This clonotype was counted many times. The antigen is unknown. TCRdb fed the multiplex PCR reads into MiXCR, producing one record per CDR3 protein. The sample holds about 230,000 distinct CDR3 sequences, 32% seen once. The source is a female donor with breast cancer. Some clones in this sample may be carry-over from other donors' samples. The gene calls are TRBV7-9 and TRBJ2-5; 13 nucleotides align to TRBD2. Material for sequencing was axillary lymph node tissue. CDR3: CASSLAQSGLAGLETQYF. In DNA form, the CDR3 reads TGTGCCAGCAGCTTAGCGCAATCGGGACTAGCGGGACTAGAGACCCAGTACTTC.